This is a list of T cell receptor beta chains from one sample in a study of tumor-infiltrating lymphocytes in primary liver carcinoma. One entry per CDR3 protein results from TCRdb running MiXCR on the multiplex PCR reads. The sample has tens of thousands of distinct CDR3 sequences; just over 70% are singletons. The sequencing sample was made of liver tumor tissue from sampling region 5. The receptor source for this set is a man aged 40-49 years with primary liver carcinoma and hepatitis B virus infection. CDR3s include the opening cysteine and the closing phenylalanine or tryptophan. D genes are given only for firm matches. Clone sizes are given selectively: once, few, many, or a class where the clone is expanded.

D gene	V gene	clone size	J gene	CDR3 DNA	CDR3 protein
.	TRBV12-3/TRBV12-4	.	TRBJ2-1	TGTGCCATCCAAGGCGGCCTTCCCTACAATGAGCAGTTCTTC	CAIQGGLPYNEQFF
TRBD1	TRBV29-1	.	TRBJ2-7	TGCAGCGTCCTGACAGGGGTCGGCTGCGAGCAGTACTTC	CSVLTGVGCEQYF
.	TRBV4-1	many	TRBJ1-1	TGCGCCAGCAGCCAAGACCCCCCTGCCCTCCTTAACACTGAAGCTTTCTTT	CASSQDPPALLNTEAFF
TRBD2	TRBV11-2	.	TRBJ2-2	TGTGCCAGCAGCTACGGGGGGGAATGTCGGGGAGCTGTTTTT	CASSYGGECRGAVF
.	TRBV5-1	.	TRBJ1-2	TGCGCCAGCAGCTCGGCACAGTCCGTCTATGGCTACACCTTC	CASSSAQSVYGYTF
.	TRBV7-9	.	TRBJ2-7	TGTGCCAGCAGCTTAACCTCAGGTCCCTACGAGCAGTACTTT	CASSLTSGPYEQYF
TRBD1	TRBV5-1	.	TRBJ2-1	TGCGCCAGCAGCCAGGACAGGGGAAACAATGAGCAGTTCTTC	CASSQDRGNNEQFF
.	TRBV13	many	TRBJ2-3	TGTGCCAGCAGCTTAACCCAGGGCGCAGATACGCAGTATTTT	CASSLTQGADTQYF
.	TRBV6-5	once	TRBJ1-5	TGTGCCAGCAGCAGGGCAGGAGAATACAAACAGCCCCAGCATTTT	CASSRAGEYKQPQHF
.	TRBV10-3	once	TRBJ2-1	TGTGCCATCAGTGAGATCCCCGTGCTAAATAATGAGCAGCTCTTC	CAISEIPVLNNEQLF
TRBD1	TRBV12-3/TRBV12-4	.	TRBJ1-6	TGTGCCATCAGACCCGACAGGGCCTATAATTCACCCCTCCACTTT	CAIRPDRAYNSPLHF
.	TRBV29-1	.	TRBJ2-1	TGTAGCGTTGAATGGGACATGATTAGATCTGACAATGAGCAGTTCTTC	CSVEWDMIRSDNEQFF
.	TRBV20-1	few	TRBJ2-3	TGCAGTGTTCGCCCTAGCGATGGCACAGATACGCAGTATTTT	CSVRPSDGTDTQYF
.	TRBV7-2	.	TRBJ2-7	TGTGTCAGCAGCTTTGTTGGACGGCGGGACTACGAGCAGTACTTC	CVSSFVGRRDYEQYF
.	TRBV6-6	.	TRBJ1-4	TGCGTCAGCAGTTTTGGGGGGTATGGAGAAAAACTGTTTTTT	CVSSFGGYGEKLFF
.	TRBV5-1	.	TRBJ1-6	TGCGCCAGCAGCTTGGTGGATTCACCACTCCACTTT	CASSLVDSPLHF
TRBD1	TRBV6-5	.	TRBJ2-6	TGTGTCAGCAGGGCAGGGGACAGATCCGGAGCCAACGTCCTGACATTC	CVSRAGDRSGANVLTF
.	TRBV6-5	.	TRBJ2-7	TGTACCAGCAGTCTCCAGGGGTCCTACGAGCGGTACTTC	CTSSLQGSYERYF
TRBD2	TRBV6-5	many	TRBJ2-1	TGTGCCAGCAGTGTACTAGCGGGATCCTACAATGAGCAGTTCTTC	CASSVLAGSYNEQFF
.	TRBV12-3/TRBV12-4	.	TRBJ1-1	TGTGCCAGCAGTTTAGCTCTGGGGGCGGACACTGAAGCTTTCTTT	CASSLALGADTEAFF
TRBD1	TRBV6-2/TRBV6-3	.	TRBJ2-7	TGTGCCAACAGAGACCGGGACAGGGGAGACGAGCCGTACTTC	CANRDRDRGDEPYF
.	TRBV5-6	.	TRBJ1-1	TGTGCCAGCAGCGGGGGAGACGGAATGAACACTGAAGCTTCCTTT	CASSGGDGMNTEASF
TRBD1	TRBV29-1	.	TRBJ1-2	TGCAGCGTTGCCCGGACAGGGCTTGATCCTGGTTACACTTTC	CSVARTGLDPGYTF
.	TRBV5-5	many	TRBJ2-7	TGTGCCAGCAGCTACTCTTACGGGAGCTACTACGAGCAGTACTTC	CASSYSYGSYYEQYF
.	TRBV6-6	many	TRBJ1-1	TGTGCCAGCAGCCTCGGACAGTACACTGAAGCTTTCTTT	CASSLGQYTEAFF
.	TRBV29-1	.	TRBJ1-1	TGCACAGTTGCGGGGCAGGTGAACACTGAAGCTTTCTTT	CTVAGQVNTEAFF
TRBD1	TRBV11-2	.	TRBJ1-4	TGTGTCAGCCGGCCGCAGGGGGTAGAAAAACTGTTTTTT	CVSRPQGVEKLFF
.	TRBV10-2	.	TRBJ2-1	TGCGCCAGCGGTCTCACTACCAGGAGCTCCTACAATGAGCGGTTCTTC	CASGLTTRSSYNERFF
TRBD2	TRBV24-1	.	TRBJ2-1	TGTGCCACCAGTGATATTAGAGGGAGGGCCGTTGATGAGCAGTTCTTC	CATSDIRGRAVDEQFF
TRBD2	TRBV7-8	.	TRBJ2-7	TGTACCAGCAGCTTAGTGGGCCAGCGGGGCCACGAGCGGTACTTC	CTSSLVGQRGHERYF
.	TRBV11-1	.	TRBJ2-5	TGTGCCTGCAGCTTAGAGGCTAGGCCCCAAGAGAGCCAGTACTTC	CACSLEARPQESQYF
TRBD1	TRBV30	.	TRBJ2-2	TGTGCTTGGAGTAAGAAGACAGGGGACATCGGGGACCTGTTTTTT	CAWSKKTGDIGDLFF
.	TRBV2	many	TRBJ2-2	TGTGCCAGCAGTCCCCGGGACACCGGGGAGCTGTTTTTT	CASSPRDTGELFF
TRBD1	TRBV12-3/TRBV12-4	.	TRBJ2-3	TGTACCAGCAGTTTTCAAACAGGGGGCACAGATACGCAGTATTTT	CTSSFQTGGTDTQYF
TRBD2	TRBV11-2	.	TRBJ2-2	TGTGCCAGCAGCCCGTTAGCGGGAAGGCCGAGGGCCGGGGAGTTGTCTTTT	CASSPLAGRPRAGELSF
.	TRBV12-3/TRBV12-4	.	TRBJ2-2	TGTGTCAGCAGTTTAAGGGACACTTTCACCGGGGAGCTGTTATTT	CVSSLRDTFTGELLF
TRBD1	TRBV6-5	once	TRBJ2-6	TGTGCCAGCAGTCTTTGGACAGGGATGAAAGCTAGGGCCAACATACTGACTTTC	CASSLWTGMKARANILTF
.	TRBV29-1	many	TRBJ2-1	TGCAGCGCCCGTGGCGGTACCTACAATGAGCAGTTCTTC	CSARGGTYNEQFF
TRBD2	TRBV29-1	.	TRBJ2-1	TGCAGCGTTTATGGGACTAGCGGGATGGATGAGCAGTTCTTC	CSVYGTSGMDEQFF
.	TRBV5-4	many	TRBJ2-2	TGTGCCAGCAGCCCTTTTAGCGGAGGCACCGGGGAGCTGTTTTTT	CASSPFSGGTGELFF
TRBD1	TRBV29-1	.	TRBJ2-3	TGCAGCGTTGAACTACGGGACAGGGGAGTTCCAGATACGCAGTATTTT	CSVELRDRGVPDTQYF
.	TRBV11-2	.	TRBJ2-2	TGTGCCAGCAGCTTAGGCCTCGGCCCGGCCCGGGCCACCGGGGAGCTGTTTTTT	CASSLGLGPARATGELFF
TRBD2	TRBV29-1	.	TRBJ2-1	TGTAGCGTCGTCTGGACTAGCGGGAGCTCCTACAATGAACAGTTCTTC	CSVVWTSGSSYNEQFF
.	TRBV2	.	TRBJ2-4	TGTGCCAGCAGTGATGATAGGGAGTTTCGATTAGGAATTCAGTACTTC	CASSDDREFRLGIQYF
.	TRBV4-2	medium-sized	TRBJ1-2	TGTGCCAGCAGCCAAGATGACGGAGACTATGGCTACACCTTC	CASSQDDGDYGYTF
.	TRBV11-2	.	TRBJ2-1	TGTGCCAGCAGCTTAGATGACGCCTATGAGCAGTCCTTC	CASSLDDAYEQSF